The sequence of this TCR beta chain was determined in a study of T cell changes during pregnancy in multiple sclerosis. The CDR3 consists of 16 residues. Between the trimmed V and J ends, which lost 6 bases and 6 bases, there was a span of 20 bases. Germline-derived CDR1 and CDR2 are SEHNR and FQNEAQ (reference sequence). The repertoire was sequenced with immunoSEQ multiplex PCR; TCRdb's copy has only in-frame clones and lacks some. The table lists approximately 100,000 clones, about 94% of them singletons. Sample: peripheral blood, taken in the third trimester of pregnancy. The gene calls are TRBV7-9 and TRBJ1-4; possible D gene TRBD1, 5 bases. This TCR was sampled from a female donor with multiple sclerosis, enrolled in a pregnancy study. CDR3 protein: CASRENPQTVDEKLFF. DNA of the CDR3: TGTGCCAGCAGGGAGAATCCCCAGACAGTGGATGAAAAACTGTTTTTT.